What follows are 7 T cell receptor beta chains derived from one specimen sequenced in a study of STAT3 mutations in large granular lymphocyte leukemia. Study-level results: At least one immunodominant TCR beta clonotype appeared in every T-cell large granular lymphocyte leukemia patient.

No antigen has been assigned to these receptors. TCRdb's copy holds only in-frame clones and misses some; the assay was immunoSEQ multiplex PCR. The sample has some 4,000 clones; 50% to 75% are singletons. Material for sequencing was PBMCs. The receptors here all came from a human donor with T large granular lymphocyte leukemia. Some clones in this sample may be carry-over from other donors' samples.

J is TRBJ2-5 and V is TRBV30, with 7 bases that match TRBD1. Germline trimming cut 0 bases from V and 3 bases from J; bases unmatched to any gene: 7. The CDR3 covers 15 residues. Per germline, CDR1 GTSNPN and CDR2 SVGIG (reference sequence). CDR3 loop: CAWSVWDRTKETQYF. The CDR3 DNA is TGTGCCTGGAGTGTGTGGGACAGAACGAAAGAGACCCAGTACTTC. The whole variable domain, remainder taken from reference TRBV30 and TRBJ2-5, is SQTIHQWPATLVQPVGSPLSLECTVEGTSNPNLYWYRQAAGRGLQLLFYSVGIGQISSEVPQNLSASRPQDRQFILSSKKLLLSDSGFYLCAWSVWDRTKETQYFGPGTRLLVL.

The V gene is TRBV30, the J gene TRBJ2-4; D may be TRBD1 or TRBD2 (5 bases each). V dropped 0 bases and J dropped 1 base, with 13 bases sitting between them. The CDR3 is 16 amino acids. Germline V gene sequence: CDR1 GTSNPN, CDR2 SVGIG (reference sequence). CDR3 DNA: TGTGCCTGGAGTGTAAGGGGAGTTTTGGCCAAAAACATTCAGTACTTC. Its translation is CAWSVRGVLAKNIQYF.

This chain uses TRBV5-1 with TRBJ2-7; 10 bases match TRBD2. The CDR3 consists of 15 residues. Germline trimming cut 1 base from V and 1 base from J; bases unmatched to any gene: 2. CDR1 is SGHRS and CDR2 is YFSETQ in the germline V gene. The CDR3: CASSLSSGGSYEQYF. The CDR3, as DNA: TGCGCCAGCAGCTTGAGTAGCGGGGGGTCCTACGAGCAGTACTTC.

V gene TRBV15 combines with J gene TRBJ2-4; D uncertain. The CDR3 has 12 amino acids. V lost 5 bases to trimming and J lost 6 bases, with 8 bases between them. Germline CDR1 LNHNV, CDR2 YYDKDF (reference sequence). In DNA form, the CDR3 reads TGTGCCACCAGCCCTCCCGGAAACATTCAGTACTTC. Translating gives CATSPPGNIQYF.

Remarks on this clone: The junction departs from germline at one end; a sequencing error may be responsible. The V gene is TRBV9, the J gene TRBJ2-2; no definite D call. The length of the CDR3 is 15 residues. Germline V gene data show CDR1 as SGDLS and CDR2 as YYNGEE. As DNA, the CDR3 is TGTGCCAGCAGCGTATCGCAAGACCGAGCCGGGCAGCTGTTTTTT. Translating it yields CASSVSQDRAGQLFF.

CDR3: CASSSRTGSYEQYF. The CDR3 DNA follows: TGTGCCAGCAGCTCAAGGACAGGGAGCTACGAGCAGTACTTC. V and J are TRBV13 and TRBJ2-7, with 8 bases matching TRBD1. The V and J ends lost 4 bases and 3 bases, in that order; junction bases with no gene match: 5. The CDR3 contains 14 residues. Germline loops: CDR1 PRHDT, CDR2 FYEKMQ (reference sequence).

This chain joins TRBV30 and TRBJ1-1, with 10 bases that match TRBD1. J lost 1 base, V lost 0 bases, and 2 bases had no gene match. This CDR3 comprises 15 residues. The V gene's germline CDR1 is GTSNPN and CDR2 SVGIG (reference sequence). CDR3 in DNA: TGTGCCTGGAGTGTATGGGACAGGGGGAACACTGAAGCTTTCTTT. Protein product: CAWSVWDRGNTEAFF.